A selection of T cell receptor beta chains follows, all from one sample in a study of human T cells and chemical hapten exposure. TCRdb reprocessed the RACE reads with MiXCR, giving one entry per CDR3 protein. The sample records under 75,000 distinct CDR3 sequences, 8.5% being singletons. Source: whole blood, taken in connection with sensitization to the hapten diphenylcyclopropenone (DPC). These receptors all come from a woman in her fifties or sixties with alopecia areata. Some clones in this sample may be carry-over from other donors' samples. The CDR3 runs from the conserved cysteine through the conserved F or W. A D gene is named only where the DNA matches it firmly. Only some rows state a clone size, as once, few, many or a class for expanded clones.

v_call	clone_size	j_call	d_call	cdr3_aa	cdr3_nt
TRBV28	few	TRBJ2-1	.	CASSLPPAGANEQFF	TGTGCCAGCAGTTTACCCCCCGCCGGGGCCAATGAGCAGTTCTTC
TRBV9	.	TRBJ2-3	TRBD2	CASSVATSGDTQYF	TGTGCCAGCAGCGTAGCGACTAGCGGAGATACGCAGTATTTT
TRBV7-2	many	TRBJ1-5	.	CASSQKSGDRWPQHF	TGTGCCAGCAGCCAAAAGAGCGGGGACCGGTGGCCCCAGCATTTT
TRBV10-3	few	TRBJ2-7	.	CAISESLALQYF	TGTGCCATCAGTGAGTCTCTAGCGCTGCAGTACTTC
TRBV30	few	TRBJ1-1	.	CAWSVKTNTEAFF	TGTGCCTGGAGTGTAAAAACGAACACTGAAGCTTTCTTT
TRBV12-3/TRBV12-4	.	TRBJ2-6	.	CASVSSGANVLTF	TGTGCCAGCGTAAGCTCTGGGGCCAACGTCCTGACTTTC
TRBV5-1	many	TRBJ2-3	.	CASGGDTQYF	TGCGCCAGCGGGGGAGATACGCAGTATTTT
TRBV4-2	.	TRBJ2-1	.	CASSQDSEYNEQFF	TGTGCCAGCAGCCAAGATTCGGAGTACAATGAGCAGTTCTTC
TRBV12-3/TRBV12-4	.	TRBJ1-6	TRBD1	CASTRDRANSPLHF	TGTGCCAGCACCAGAGACAGGGCAAATTCACCCCTCCACTTT
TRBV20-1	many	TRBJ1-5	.	CSAPVVEGINQPQHF	TGCAGTGCCCCCGTGGTTGAAGGGATCAATCAGCCCCAGCATTTT
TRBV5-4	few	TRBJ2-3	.	CASSPGMRVEAQYF	TGTGCCAGCAGCCCGGGAATGAGGGTCGAAGCGCAGTATTTT
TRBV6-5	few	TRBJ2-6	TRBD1	CATQSGTGTSGANVLTF	TGTGCCACCCAATCCGGGACAGGTACCTCTGGGGCCAACGTCCTGACTTTC
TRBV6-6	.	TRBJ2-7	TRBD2	CASSTGASGSHEQYF	TGTGCCAGCAGTACCGGGGCTAGCGGGAGTCACGAGCAGTACTTC
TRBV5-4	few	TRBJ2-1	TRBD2	CASSSGGVEQFF	TGTGCCAGCAGCTCGGGGGGTGTTGAGCAGTTCTTC
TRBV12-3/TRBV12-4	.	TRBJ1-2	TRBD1	CASSPGQGETTNYGYTF	TGTGCCAGCAGTCCCGGACAGGGAGAAACTACTAACTATGGCTACACCTTC
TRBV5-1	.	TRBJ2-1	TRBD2	CASSPAGGNNNEQFF	TGCGCCAGCAGTCCGGCGGGAGGGAATAACAATGAGCAGTTCTTC
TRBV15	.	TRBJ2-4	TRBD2	CATSRWGGDVQYF	TGTGCCACCAGCCGTTGGGGGGGAGACGTTCAGTACTTC
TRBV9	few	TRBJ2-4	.	CASSVGGYGNIQYF	TGTGCCAGCAGCGTAGGGGGTTACGGAAACATTCAGTACTTC
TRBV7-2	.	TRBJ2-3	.	CASGGGSTDTQYF	TGTGCCAGCGGTGGGGGCTCCACAGATACGCAGTATTTT
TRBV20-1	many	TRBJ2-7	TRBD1	CSAKRQGFGEDF	TGCAGTGCTAAGCGACAGGGGTTTGGGGAGGACTTC